Listed below are T cell receptor beta chains from one sample, sequenced in a study of cytomegalovirus exposure and HLA in healthy donors. Sequencing used immunoSEQ multiplex PCR; TCRdb keeps in-frame clones, though not all of them. The sample lists approximately 140,000 clones, 76% occurring once. The sequenced sample was PBMCs. Source of these receptors: a man between 18 and 29 years old in good health and CMV-seronegative. Each CDR3 is given with its conserved first and last residue. D genes are given only for firm matches. The size of a clone is reported for some rows only, either as once, few or many, or as a class for expanded clones.

D gene: .; clone size: .; J gene: TRBJ1-2; V gene: TRBV7-9; CDR3 protein: CASSSSTIGEGGDYGYTF; CDR3 DNA: TGTGCCAGCAGCTCCTCAACGATCGGTGAAGGGGGAGACTATGGCTACACCTTC
D gene: TRBD1; clone size: .; J gene: TRBJ1-2; V gene: TRBV5-1; CDR3 protein: CASSLGGTGDNYGYTF; CDR3 DNA: TGCGCCAGCAGCTTAGGTGGGACAGGGGATAACTATGGCTACACCTTC
D gene: TRBD1; clone size: .; J gene: TRBJ2-7; V gene: TRBV29-1; CDR3 protein: CSVEDLEGQGAWEQYF; CDR3 DNA: TGCAGCGTTGAAGATCTAGAGGGACAGGGGGCTTGGGAGCAGTACTTC
D gene: TRBD1; clone size: .; J gene: TRBJ2-3; V gene: TRBV5-6; CDR3 protein: CASSYRGRGDTQYF; CDR3 DNA: TGTGCCAGCAGCTACAGGGGAAGGGGGGATACGCAGTATTTT
D gene: .; clone size: .; J gene: TRBJ2-1; V gene: TRBV14; CDR3 protein: CASSQRGVYNEQFF; CDR3 DNA: TGTGCCAGCAGCCAGCGCGGTGTGTACAATGAGCAGTTCTTC
D gene: .; clone size: .; J gene: TRBJ1-2; V gene: TRBV5-6; CDR3 protein: CASSLAGGYGYTF; CDR3 DNA: TGTGCCAGCAGCTTGGCGGGGGGCTATGGCTACACCTTC
D gene: .; clone size: .; J gene: TRBJ1-2; V gene: TRBV19; CDR3 protein: CATGPHSGAGYTF; CDR3 DNA: TGTGCCACCGGGCCCCACAGTGGGGCTGGCTACACCTTC
D gene: .; clone size: .; J gene: TRBJ2-7; V gene: TRBV10-1; CDR3 protein: CASSESTAYEQYF; CDR3 DNA: TGCGCCAGCAGTGAGTCGACAGCCTACGAGCAGTACTTC
D gene: TRBD2; clone size: .; J gene: TRBJ2-3; V gene: TRBV9; CDR3 protein: CASSVGTSGTDTQYF; CDR3 DNA: TGTGCCAGCAGCGTAGGGACTAGCGGCACAGATACGCAGTATTTT
D gene: .; clone size: once; J gene: TRBJ2-7; V gene: TRBV15; CDR3 protein: CATSRDVDRQYF; CDR3 DNA: TGTGCCACCAGCAGAGATGTCGACAGACAGTACTTC
D gene: TRBD1; clone size: .; J gene: TRBJ2-6; V gene: TRBV4-1; CDR3 protein: CASSQASGTGYSGANVLTF; CDR3 DNA: TGCGCCAGCAGCCAAGCCTCCGGGACAGGGTACTCTGGGGCCAACGTCCTGACTTTC
D gene: TRBD1; clone size: .; J gene: TRBJ2-7; V gene: TRBV5-1; CDR3 protein: CASSSSGTGKREQYF; CDR3 DNA: TGCGCCAGCAGCTCCTCCGGGACAGGGAAGCGGGAGCAGTACTTC
D gene: TRBD1; clone size: .; J gene: TRBJ2-7; V gene: TRBV19; CDR3 protein: CAILGHRDRGFYEQYF; CDR3 DNA: TGTGCCATCCTAGGCCACCGGGACAGGGGTTTCTACGAGCAGTACTTC
D gene: TRBD2; clone size: .; J gene: TRBJ2-5; V gene: TRBV28; CDR3 protein: CASSFPFSGSRETQYF; CDR3 DNA: TGTGCCAGCAGTTTCCCTTTTAGCGGGAGTAGGGAGACCCAGTACTTC
D gene: TRBD1; clone size: .; J gene: TRBJ2-5; V gene: TRBV11-2; CDR3 protein: CASSIIRGLDLDQETQYF; CDR3 DNA: TGTGCCAGCAGCATTATCAGGGGGCTAGACTTGGACCAAGAGACCCAGTACTTC
D gene: .; clone size: .; J gene: TRBJ2-7; V gene: TRBV16; CDR3 protein: CASSQSWERSSYEQYF; CDR3 DNA: TGTGCCAGCAGCCAATCGTGGGAGAGGAGCTCCTACGAGCAGTACTTC
D gene: .; clone size: .; J gene: TRBJ2-7; V gene: TRBV27; CDR3 protein: CASSPPQGLYEQYF; CDR3 DNA: TGTGCCAGCAGTCCCCCTCAGGGGCTCTACGAGCAGTACTTC
D gene: .; clone size: .; J gene: TRBJ1-1; V gene: TRBV10-2; CDR3 protein: CASSGRVNTEAFF; CDR3 DNA: TGCGCCAGCAGTGGCAGGGTGAACACTGAAGCTTTCTTT
D gene: TRBD2; clone size: few; J gene: TRBJ2-7; V gene: TRBV6-5; CDR3 protein: CASSYLVGGTFGEQYF; CDR3 DNA: TGTGCCAGCAGTTACCTCGTGGGGGGGACCTTTGGGGAGCAGTACTTC
D gene: TRBD1; clone size: .; J gene: TRBJ2-2; V gene: TRBV28; CDR3 protein: CASSQDVQGAGNTGELFF; CDR3 DNA: TGTGCCAGCAGTCAGGACGTACAGGGGGCGGGGAACACCGGGGAGCTGTTTTTT
D gene: .; clone size: .; J gene: TRBJ2-3; V gene: TRBV19; CDR3 protein: CASSSDRPHTQYF; CDR3 DNA: TGTGCCAGTAGTTCCGACAGGCCGCATACGCAGTATTTT
D gene: .; clone size: few; J gene: TRBJ1-1; V gene: TRBV6-1; CDR3 protein: CASSGGERRTEAFF; CDR3 DNA: TGTGCCAGCAGTGGGGGGGAGAGGAGGACTGAAGCTTTCTTT
D gene: TRBD2; clone size: .; J gene: TRBJ2-1; V gene: TRBV11-2; CDR3 protein: CASSLRSGPYNEQFF; CDR3 DNA: TGTGCCAGCAGCTTACGTAGCGGGCCCTACAATGAGCAGTTCTTC
D gene: .; clone size: .; J gene: TRBJ1-5; V gene: TRBV2; CDR3 protein: CASSEPGFGNQPQHF; CDR3 DNA: TGTGCCAGCAGTGAACCGGGGTTTGGGAATCAGCCCCAGCATTTT
D gene: TRBD1; clone size: .; J gene: TRBJ2-5; V gene: TRBV29-1; CDR3 protein: CSVASGQGAQETQYF; CDR3 DNA: TGCAGCGTTGCCTCGGGACAGGGGGCCCAGGAGACCCAGTACTTC
D gene: TRBD2; clone size: few; J gene: TRBJ2-3; V gene: TRBV7-9; CDR3 protein: CASSSELGAGGTDTQYF; CDR3 DNA: TGTGCCAGCAGCTCCGAATTAGGGGCGGGAGGCACAGATACGCAGTATTTT
D gene: .; clone size: .; J gene: TRBJ1-3; V gene: TRBV9; CDR3 protein: CASSPGQYSGNTIYF; CDR3 DNA: TGTGCCAGCAGCCCCGGACAGTACTCTGGAAACACCATATATTTT
D gene: TRBD1; clone size: .; J gene: TRBJ2-7; V gene: TRBV6-1; CDR3 protein: CASKLGDRDYEQYF; CDR3 DNA: TGTGCCAGCAAGCTAGGGGACAGGGACTACGAGCAGTACTTC
D gene: TRBD2; clone size: .; J gene: TRBJ2-1; V gene: TRBV12-5; CDR3 protein: CASGFSVIGGAGLNEQFF; CDR3 DNA: TGTGCTAGTGGTTTCTCTGTAATCGGGGGGGCCGGTCTCAATGAGCAGTTCTTC
D gene: .; clone size: once; J gene: TRBJ1-4; V gene: TRBV19; CDR3 protein: CASRKSATGHNEKLFF; CDR3 DNA: TGTGCCAGTAGGAAATCCGCGACAGGACACAATGAAAAACTGTTTTTT
D gene: .; clone size: .; J gene: TRBJ1-2; V gene: TRBV6-6; CDR3 protein: CASSYSPANYGYTF; CDR3 DNA: TGTGCCAGCAGTTACTCTCCGGCTAACTATGGCTACACCTTC
D gene: .; clone size: .; J gene: TRBJ1-4; V gene: TRBV19; CDR3 protein: CASSRAAGNNEKLFF; CDR3 DNA: TGTGCCAGTAGCCGGGCAGCAGGGAACAATGAAAAACTGTTTTTT
D gene: TRBD1; clone size: .; J gene: TRBJ2-5; V gene: TRBV4-1; CDR3 protein: CASSQGQSAETQYF; CDR3 DNA: TGCGCCAGCAGCCAGGGACAGTCCGCCGAGACCCAGTACTTC
D gene: .; clone size: once; J gene: TRBJ1-1; V gene: TRBV19; CDR3 protein: CASSLGQGTLNTEAFF; CDR3 DNA: TGTGCCAGTAGTCTCGGGCAGGGGACGTTGAACACTGAAGCTTTCTTT
D gene: .; clone size: .; J gene: TRBJ2-5; V gene: TRBV5-1; CDR3 protein: CASSLRDTQYQETQYF; CDR3 DNA: TGCGCCAGCAGCTTGAGGGACACTCAGTACCAAGAGACCCAGTACTTC